These 25 T cell receptor beta chains were sequenced from one sample in a study of human T cells and chemical hapten exposure. Described time point: patch test 3, about 24 weeks after DPC sensitization. Treatment specified: therapeutic diphenylcyclopropenone sensitization with weekly scalp DPC. From the RACE reads, TCRdb called clonotypes with MiXCR, one entry per CDR3 protein. Among approximately 97,000 distinct CDR3 sequences listed, 27% were seen once. The sample was whole blood, taken in connection with sensitization to the hapten diphenylcyclopropenone (DPC). These receptors were collected from a man aged 40-55 years with alopecia areata. Some clones in this sample may be carry-over from other donors' samples.

The chain couples TRBV28 to TRBJ2-7, with D tentatively TRBD1 (6 bases). Looked up from germline, CDR1 is MDHEN and CDR2 is SYDVKM. This CDR3 spans 13 amino acids. The V gene lost 8 bases and the J gene lost 2 bases, with 13 bases spanning the gap. The DNA of the CDR3 is TGTGCCAGCCAAAGCGGACAGCCCTACGAGCAGTACTTC. This codes for CASQSGQPYEQYF.

This chain connects TRBV7-6 to TRBJ2-2, with a weak D call TRBD1 (5 bases). Trimming removed 2 bases from V and 0 bases from J, with 13 bases in between. This CDR3 spans 17 amino acids. Germline values: CDR1 SGHVS, CDR2 FNYEAQ. The DNA of the CDR3 is TGTGCCAGCAGCTTATCCCAACAGGTTACGAACACCGGGGAGCTGTTTTTT. It yields the protein CASSLSQQVTNTGELFF.

This clonotype was counted at least ten times. The rearrangement uses TRBV7-2 and TRBJ1-5; D is ambiguous. The V gene's germline CDR1 is SGHTA and CDR2 FQGNSA. The ends were cut back, 3 bases at V and 3 bases at J, with 9 bases in the middle. This CDR3 has 14 residues. The chain's CDR3 is CASSLESSNQPQHF. CDR3 DNA sequence: TGTGCCAGCAGCTTGGAGTCTTCCAATCAGCCCCAGCATTTT.

The rearrangement links TRBV28 to TRBJ1-6; no clear D. Germline V gene data show CDR1 as MDHEN and CDR2 as SYDVKM. V was clipped by 6 bases and J by 0 bases, with 9 bases between them. The CDR3 extends over 15 amino acids. The CDR3 nucleotides read TGTGCCAGCAGCCGCCCGAGCTCCTATAATTCACCCCTCCACTTT. Translating it yields CASSRPSSYNSPLHF.

The chain carries TRBV6-1 and TRBJ2-6; weak D call: TRBD2 (5 bases). CDR3 length equals 17 residues. CDR1 MNHNS and CDR2 SASEGT come from the germline V gene. Trimming took 6 bases from V and 2 from J, leaving 17 bases between them. The CDR3: CASSPSGGGTGANVLTF. In DNA, the CDR3 is TGTGCCAGCAGCCCTAGTGGCGGAGGCACTGGGGCCAACGTCCTGACTTTC.

This chain links TRBV7-2 with TRBJ2-3; D is uncertain. The CDR3 has 15 residues. Germline V CDR1 and CDR2: SGHTA, FQGNSA. Trimming pared 1 base from V and 0 bases from J, leaving 8 bases between. The chain's CDR3 is CASSLVPTSTDTQYF. CDR3 sequence (DNA): TGTGCCAGCAGCTTAGTTCCGACTAGCACAGATACGCAGTATTTT.

This clonotype was found a few times. This sequence joins TRBV4-1 and TRBJ1-3; the D gene is possibly TRBD1 (6 bases). Trimming cost V 4 bases and J 0 bases, with 10 bases left between them. Germline-derived CDR1 and CDR2 are MGHRA and YSYEKL. The CDR3 totals 15 residues. The chain's CDR3 is CASSRGALSGNTIYF. CDR3 in DNA: TGCGCCAGCAGCCGGGGGGCACTCTCTGGAAACACCATATATTTT.

This clonotype has a count of ten or more. CDR3 nucleotides: TGTGCCAGCAGCGTAAGTCCGAAAGCGGGCGGTGAGCAGTTCTTC. It specifies CASSVSPKAGGEQFF. The rearrangement uses TRBV9 and TRBJ2-1; D perhaps matches TRBD2 (6 bases). Looked up from germline, CDR1 is SGDLS and CDR2 is YYNGEE. The V and J ends lost 1 base and 9 bases respectively, with 17 bases between them. The CDR3 is made up of 15 amino acids.

This clonotype was found a few times. The chain carries TRBV6-1 and TRBJ2-3; TRBD1 might be the D (6 bases). This CDR3 comprises 15 residues. Trimming took off 4 bases at V and 4 bases at J, with 15 bases between the two ends. Looked up from germline, CDR1 is MNHNS and CDR2 is SASEGT. CDR3 loop: CASSVQGLSADTQYF. CDR3 sequence (DNA): TGTGCCAGCAGTGTTCAGGGGCTCAGCGCAGATACGCAGTATTTT.

The chain carries TRBV12-3 or TRBV12-4 and TRBJ2-3, with 10 bases lining up with TRBD2. V lost 3 bases, J lost 6 bases, and 9 bases stayed unmatched. The CDR3 consists of 16 residues. CDR3 sequence (DNA): TGTGCCAGCAGTTTGTGGGCGAGCGGGAGGGGCGATACGCAGTATTTT. Translating it yields CASSLWASGRGDTQYF.

This clonotype was recorded a few times. The chain uses TRBV5-1 and TRBJ2-3, with 8 bases lining up with TRBD1. Per the germline V gene, CDR1 is SGHRS and CDR2 is YFSETQ. Losses at the gene ends were 3 bases for V and 4 bases for J; bases not matched to a gene: 1. The CDR3 runs 13 residues. The CDR3 coding sequence is TGCGCCAGCAGCTCAGGGGGCGCAGATACGCAGTATTTT. This sequence encodes CASSSGGADTQYF.

This clonotype was recorded a few times. The V and J genes are TRBV12-3 or TRBV12-4 and TRBJ2-7; D is unresolved. The V gene lost 5 bases and the J gene lost 2 bases, with 10 bases spanning the gap. CDR3 length: 13 residues. The CDR3 DNA is TGTGCCAGCAGTCACGGACGAACCTACGAGCAGTACTTC. This encodes CASSHGRTYEQYF.

The chain uses TRBV12-3 or TRBV12-4 and TRBJ1-2; a weak D match, TRBD1 (6 bases). Deletions cut 6 bases from V and 10 bases from J, with 21 bases between. CDR3 length: 14 residues. CDR3 residues: CASSPVGAIRVYTF. CDR3 DNA sequence: TGTGCCAGCAGCCCGGTGGGGGCCATCCGGGTCTACACCTTC.

This clonotype showed up just a few times. The chain carries TRBV20-1 and TRBJ1-2; D not resolved. From germline, CDR1 is DFQATT and CDR2 SNEGSKA (reference sequence). The CDR3 runs 16 residues. V lost 3 bases and J 1 base, leaving 18 bases between the germline ends. CDR3 amino acids: CSARTVWQQSNYGYTF. As DNA, the CDR3 is TGCAGTGCTAGGACCGTCTGGCAACAGAGTAACTATGGCTACACCTTC.

The J gene is TRBJ2-3, the V gene TRBV7-2; D gene uncertain. Germline V gene data show CDR1 as SGHTA and CDR2 as FQGNSA. The CDR3 length is 11 residues. Trimming shortened V by 4 bases and J by 6 bases, and 5 bases separated the two germline ends. This CDR3 is CASSSMDTQYF. The CDR3 nucleotides are TGTGCCAGCAGCTCCATGGATACGCAGTATTTT.

There are a few counts of this clonotype. This sequence joins TRBV19 and TRBJ2-7; TRBD2 agrees at 7 bases. Trimming removed 6 bases from V and 0 bases from J; junction bases left unmatched: 8. Germline CDR1 reads LNHDA; CDR2 reads SQIVND (reference sequence). The CDR3 covers 15 residues. The CDR3 loop reads CASSASGMYSYEQYF. The CDR3 region has the DNA TGTGCCAGTAGCGCAAGCGGGATGTACTCCTACGAGCAGTACTTC.

This clonotype was counted between two and nine times. The chain uses TRBV12-3 or TRBV12-4 and TRBJ2-4; 7 bases align to TRBD1. This CDR3 has 15 residues. Trimming at V came to 5 bases and at J to 0 bases, leaving 4 bases not matched to a gene. This chain's CDR3 is CASSEQGIAKNIQYF. For the CDR3, the DNA is TGTGCCAGCAGTGAACAGGGGATAGCCAAAAACATTCAGTACTTC.

This clonotype showed up just a few times. The CDR3 loop reads CASSQGQGRVYNEQFF. DNA for the CDR3: TGTGCCAGCAGCCAAGGACAGGGGAGGGTCTACAATGAGCAGTTCTTC. The rearrangement uses TRBV3-1 and TRBJ2-1, with TRBD1 as a possible D gene (8 bases). The ends were cut back, 1 base at V and 3 bases at J, with 13 bases in the middle. The CDR3 has 16 amino acids. Germline CDR1 and CDR2: LGHDT and YNNKEL (reference sequence).

The rearrangement links TRBV12-3 or TRBV12-4 to TRBJ2-5, with a possible D match to TRBD2 (7 bases). V was clipped by 6 bases and J by 6 bases, with 20 bases between them. CDR3 size: 15 residues. CDR3 region: CASSPRGRGRKTQYF. CDR3 in DNA: TGTGCCAGCAGCCCTCGGGGGAGGGGGAGGAAGACCCAGTACTTC.

This chain uses TRBV7-8 with TRBJ2-1, with 8 bases aligning to TRBD2. This CDR3 contains 18 residues. Trimming took 6 bases from V and 3 from J; bases not matched to a gene: 16. Germline CDR1 SGHVS, CDR2 FQNEAQ. CDR3 region: CASRGPLAGIPGYNEQFF. As DNA, the CDR3 is TGTGCCAGCAGGGGGCCGTTAGCGGGAATCCCCGGCTACAATGAGCAGTTCTTC.

This clonotype was found a few times. The chain uses TRBV9 and TRBJ2-3, with 9 positions matching TRBD1. Germline CDR1 and CDR2: SGDLS and YYNGEE. J gave up 4 bases and V 0 bases, and 3 bases lay outside the gene matches. The CDR3 runs to 15 residues. CDR3 loop: CASSVEDRGADTQYF. CDR3 coding DNA: TGTGCCAGCAGCGTAGAGGACAGGGGCGCAGATACGCAGTATTTT.

The chain combines TRBV20-1 with TRBJ2-7; unclear D gene. V was shortened by 0 bases and J by 3 bases, with 12 bases between the two germline ends. The CDR3 consists of 14 residues. Germline lookup yields CDR1 DFQATT and CDR2 SNEGSKA (reference sequence). The CDR3 protein is CSARDVGRVYEQYF. The CDR3 DNA sequence: TGCAGTGCTAGAGATGTCGGTAGAGTCTACGAGCAGTACTTC.

This rearrangement joins TRBV7-9 to TRBJ2-1; D is tentatively TRBD1 or TRBD2 (6 bases each). V dropped 1 base and J dropped 4 bases, with 8 bases sitting between them. This CDR3 is 14 amino acids long. Germline-derived CDR1 and CDR2 are SEHNR and FQNEAQ (reference sequence). CDR3 nucleotides: TGTGCCAGCAGCTTAGGAGGGGGGTACAATGAGCAGTTCTTC. Protein sequence: CASSLGGGYNEQFF.

This clonotype was seen a few times. This chain links TRBV6-2 or TRBV6-3 with TRBJ2-1; 11 positions match TRBD2. Trimming removed 6 bases from V and 4 bases from J; junction bases left unmatched: 5. From germline, CDR1 is MNHEY and CDR2 SVGEGT. This CDR3 spans 15 amino acids. The CDR3 DNA follows: TGTGCCAGCAGCCTGCTAGCGGGAGGTTACAATGAGCAGTTCTTC. Its translation: CASSLLAGGYNEQFF.

V is TRBV7-9 and J is TRBJ2-1; D may be TRBD1 (5 bases). The ends were cut back, 6 bases at V and 5 bases at J, with 17 bases in the middle. Germline V gives CDR1 SEHNR, CDR2 FQNEAQ (reference sequence). This CDR3 has 15 amino acids. CDR3 sequence: CASRSGRTDNNEQFF. The CDR3 DNA follows: TGTGCCAGCAGGTCAGGGCGGACGGATAACAATGAGCAGTTCTTC.